This T cell receptor beta chain is drawn from a study of T cell responses to AZD1222 COVID-19 vaccine. Combined were second doses at about 4 or about 12 weeks. General study findings and limits: The repertoires were collected only after the peak T cell response. Regions 160-218 and 743-854 dominated among vaccine-associated CD4 TCRs spanning spike.

Sequenced by immunoSEQ multiplex PCR; TCRdb stores in-frame clones only, minus some. The table records fewer than 200,000 clones, 88% of them present only once. This clone came up once. Its antigen is still unknown. This CDR3 region has 16 residues. Trimming removed 4 bases from V and 4 bases from J; junction bases left unmatched: 8. Looked up from germline, CDR1 is SGHNT and CDR2 is YYREEE (reference sequence). The specimen comprised peripheral blood, sampled 28 days after the second AZD1222 dose. This sequence joins TRBV5-4 and TRBJ1-1, with 12 bases lining up with TRBD1. This receptor was identified in an adult who received the AZD1222 COVID-19 vaccine. This CDR3 reads CASSGRDRGLGTEAFF. The CDR3 nucleotides are TGTGCCAGCAGCGGCCGGGACAGGGGGCTGGGCACTGAAGCTTTCTTT.